This TCR beta chain comes out of a study of blood T cells in healthy people across ages. Study results and caveats: In long-lived donors, naive CD4+ cell counts and diversity exceeded those of aged donors. The recorded TCR beta diversity per million T cells decreased in a roughly linear manner with age.

Each donor supplied approximately 10 milliliters of peripheral blood. The use of a sample-barcoded 5' primer and a J-beta primer mix characterized a second PCR of roughly 7 to 11 cycles. TCRdb re-called the 5' RACE reads with MiXCR, one entry per CDR3 protein. The profile shows fewer than 800,000 distinct CDR3 sequences, about half of them singletons. The CDR3 has 13 amino acids. The germline V gene encodes CDR1 LNHNV and CDR2 YYDKDF (reference sequence). V gave up 0 bases and J gave up 9 bases; unmatched junction bases: 3. With respect to this clonotype: Its antigen remains unidentified.

J is TRBJ2-3 and V is TRBV15, with TRBD1 matching 7 bases. The specimen sequenced was blood. The sequence came from a woman aged 55 to 70 in good health. CDR3 region: CATSRDRQGTQYF. The CDR3 coding sequence is TGTGCCACCAGCAGAGATCGACAGGGAACGCAGTATTTT.